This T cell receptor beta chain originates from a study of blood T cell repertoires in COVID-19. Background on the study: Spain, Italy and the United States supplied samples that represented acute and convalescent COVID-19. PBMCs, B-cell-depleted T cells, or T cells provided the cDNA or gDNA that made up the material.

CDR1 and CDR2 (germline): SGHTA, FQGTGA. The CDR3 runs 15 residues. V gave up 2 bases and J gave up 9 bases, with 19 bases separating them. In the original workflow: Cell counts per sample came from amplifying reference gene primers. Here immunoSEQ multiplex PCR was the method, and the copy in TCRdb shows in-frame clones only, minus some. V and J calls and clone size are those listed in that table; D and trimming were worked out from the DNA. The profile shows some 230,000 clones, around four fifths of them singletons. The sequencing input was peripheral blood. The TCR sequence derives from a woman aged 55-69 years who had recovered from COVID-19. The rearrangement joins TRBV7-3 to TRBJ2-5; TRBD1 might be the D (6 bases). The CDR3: CASSLFGGPDSAQYF. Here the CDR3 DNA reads TGTGCCAGCAGCTTATTTGGGGGCCCCGATTCGGCCCAGTACTTC.